This TCR beta chain is drawn from a study of T-cell memory formation after mild COVID-19. Study-wide points: Of the contracting clones, CD4+ ones lay mainly in CM and EM, and CD8+ ones in EMRA. Detection of some responders pre-infection suggested pre-existing cross-reactive memory T cells participated. A balance of CD4 and CD8 characterized clones contracting day 15 to 85, whereas later expanders leaned CD4+.

MiXCR, applied by TCRdb to the 5' RACE reads, yields one record per CDR3 protein. The repertoire consists of a few hundred thousand distinct CDR3 sequences, with about 15% occurring once and the leading ten covering 20% to 25%. This CDR3 is 15 amino acids long. CDR1 and CDR2 (germline): SEHNR, FQNEAQ (reference sequence). Trimming cost V 2 bases and J 5 bases; bases outside gene matches: 7. A remark on this clonotype: The antigen remains undetermined.

The chain links TRBV7-9 to TRBJ2-7; 9 bases fit TRBD1. The source of this sequence is a man in his late teens or twenties who had mild COVID-19 (a few samples of this study predate the infection). Cell type and time point are not known. The sequencing input was PBMCs or a T cell subset sorted from them (not recorded which). In nucleotides, the CDR3 is TGTGCCAGCAGCTTATTAGTACAGGGGGCCCACGAGCAGTACTTC. Protein: CASSLLVQGAHEQYF.